The sequence of this T cell receptor (beta chain) was determined in a study of T cells in Graves' hyperthyroidism and ophthalmopathy. Study results and limitations: Ophthalmopathy onset followed model prediction by a median around 6.9 months. The authors' 13 V-J model separated ophthalmopathy from stable hyperthyroidism.

RNA transcripts served as the template for amplifying TCR beta CDR3 regions. The HTBI primer set served for first-round RT-PCR of the TCR CDR3. A single record per CDR3 protein comes from TCRdb applying MiXCR to the multiplex PCR reads. There are over 550,000 distinct CDR3 sequences in the sample; around 17% occur only once, and under 20% lies in the top ten. Germline CDR1 and CDR2: MNHEY and SMNVEV (reference sequence). The CDR3 sequence is 14 residues long. V lost 5 bases to trimming and J lost 4 bases; unmatched junction nucleotides: 2. Many counts were recorded for this clonotype. Its antigen is unknown.

The gene calls are TRBV27 and TRBJ1-6, with 7 bases identical to TRBD1. The origin of this receptor is a woman aged 18-35 years with Graves' hyperthyroidism. Sequencing was performed on blood. CDR3 nucleotide sequence: TGTGCCAGCAGTACAGGGGTTTATAATTCACCCCTCCACTTT. This gives the protein CASSTGVYNSPLHF.